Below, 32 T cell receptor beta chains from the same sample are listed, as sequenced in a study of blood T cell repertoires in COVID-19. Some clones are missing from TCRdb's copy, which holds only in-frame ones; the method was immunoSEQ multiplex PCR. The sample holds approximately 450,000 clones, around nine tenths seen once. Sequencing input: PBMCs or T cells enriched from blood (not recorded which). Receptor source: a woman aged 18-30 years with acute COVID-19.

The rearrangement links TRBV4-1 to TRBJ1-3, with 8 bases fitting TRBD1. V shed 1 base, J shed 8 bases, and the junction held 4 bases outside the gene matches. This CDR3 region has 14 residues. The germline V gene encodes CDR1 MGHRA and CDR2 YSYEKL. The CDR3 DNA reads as TGCGCCAGCAGCCAAGGGACAGGGCTTGACACCATATATTTT. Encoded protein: CASSQGTGLDTIYF.

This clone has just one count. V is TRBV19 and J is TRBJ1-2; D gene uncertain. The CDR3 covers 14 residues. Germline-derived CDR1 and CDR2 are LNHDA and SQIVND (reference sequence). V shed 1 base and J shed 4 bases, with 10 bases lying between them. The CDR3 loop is CASSIARSSYGYTF. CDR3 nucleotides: TGTGCCAGTAGTATAGCGAGGTCCTCCTATGGCTACACCTTC.

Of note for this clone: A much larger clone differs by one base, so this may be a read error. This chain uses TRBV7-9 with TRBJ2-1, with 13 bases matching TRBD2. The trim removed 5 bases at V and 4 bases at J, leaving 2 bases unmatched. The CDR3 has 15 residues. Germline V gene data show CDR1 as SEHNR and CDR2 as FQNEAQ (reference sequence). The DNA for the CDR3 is TGTGCCAGCAGCCCGGGACTAGCGGGATACAATGAGCAGTTCTTC. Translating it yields CASSPGLAGYNEQFF.

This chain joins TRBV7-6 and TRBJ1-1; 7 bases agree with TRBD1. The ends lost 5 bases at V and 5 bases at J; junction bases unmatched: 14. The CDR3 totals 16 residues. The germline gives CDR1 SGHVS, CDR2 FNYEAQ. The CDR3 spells CASSPRTGYGGTEAFF. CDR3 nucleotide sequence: TGTGCCAGCAGCCCGCGGACAGGCTACGGGGGTACTGAAGCTTTCTTT.

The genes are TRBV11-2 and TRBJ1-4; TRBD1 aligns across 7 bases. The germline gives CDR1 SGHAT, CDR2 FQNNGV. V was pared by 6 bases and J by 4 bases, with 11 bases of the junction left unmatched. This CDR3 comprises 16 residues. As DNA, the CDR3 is TGTGCCAGCAGACGAGGAGGGGGCACCCGTAATGAAAAACTGTTTTTT. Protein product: CASRRGGGTRNEKLFF. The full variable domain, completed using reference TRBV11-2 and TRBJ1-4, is EAGVAQSPRYKIIEKRQSVAFWCNPISGHATLYWYQQILGQGPKLLIQFQNNGVVDDSQLPKDRFSAERLKGVDSTLKIQPAKLEDSAVYLCASRRGGGTRNEKLFFGSGTQLSVL.

The CDR3: CASSLALAGGYTF. Written as DNA, the CDR3 is TGTGCCAGCAGTTTAGCGTTGGCAGGTGGCTACACCTTC. The chain is built from TRBV12-3 or TRBV12-4 and TRBJ1-2; unclear D gene. This CDR3 spans 13 amino acids. Between the trimmed V and J ends, which lost 0 bases and 7 bases, there was a span of 9 bases.

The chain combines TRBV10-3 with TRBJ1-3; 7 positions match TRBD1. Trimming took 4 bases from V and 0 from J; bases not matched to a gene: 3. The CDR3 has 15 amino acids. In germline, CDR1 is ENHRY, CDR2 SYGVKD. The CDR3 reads CAISATGFSGNTIYF. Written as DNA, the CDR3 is TGTGCCATCAGTGCGACAGGGTTCTCTGGAAACACCATATATTTT.

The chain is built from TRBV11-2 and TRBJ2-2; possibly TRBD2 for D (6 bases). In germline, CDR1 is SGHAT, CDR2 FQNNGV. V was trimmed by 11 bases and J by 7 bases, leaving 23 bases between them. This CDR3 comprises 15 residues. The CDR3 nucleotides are TGTGCCGGAAGCATTCCTAGCGTAAGGGGCGGGGAGCTGTTTTTT. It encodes CAGSIPSVRGGELFF.

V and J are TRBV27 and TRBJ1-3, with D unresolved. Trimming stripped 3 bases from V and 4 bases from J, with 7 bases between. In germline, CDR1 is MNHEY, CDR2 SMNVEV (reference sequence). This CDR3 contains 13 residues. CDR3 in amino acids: CASSLAVGNTIYF. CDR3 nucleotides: TGTGCCAGCAGTTTGGCGGTAGGAAACACCATATATTTT.

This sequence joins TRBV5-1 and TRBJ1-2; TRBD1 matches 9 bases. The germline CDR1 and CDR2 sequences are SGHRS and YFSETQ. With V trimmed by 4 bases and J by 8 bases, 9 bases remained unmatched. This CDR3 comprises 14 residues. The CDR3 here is CASSMKRTGEGYTF. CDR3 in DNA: TGCGCCAGCAGCATGAAACGGACAGGGGAAGGCTACACCTTC.

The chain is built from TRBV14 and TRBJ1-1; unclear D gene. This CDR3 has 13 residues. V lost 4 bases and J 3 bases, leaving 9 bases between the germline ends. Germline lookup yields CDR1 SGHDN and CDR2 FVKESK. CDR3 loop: CASSLDGDTEAFF. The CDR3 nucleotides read TGTGCCAGCAGCCTTGACGGAGACACTGAAGCTTTCTTT. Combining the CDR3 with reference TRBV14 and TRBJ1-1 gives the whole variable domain EAGVTQFPSHSVIEKGQTVTLRCDPISGHDNLYWYRRVMGKEIKFLLHFVKESKQDESGMPNNRFLAERTGGTYSTLKVQPAELEDSGVYFCASSLDGDTEAFFGQGTRLTVV.

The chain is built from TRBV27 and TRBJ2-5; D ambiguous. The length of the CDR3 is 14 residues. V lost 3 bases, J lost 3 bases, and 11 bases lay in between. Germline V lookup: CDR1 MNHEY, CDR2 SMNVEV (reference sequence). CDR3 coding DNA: TGTGCCAGCAGTTTGATCGGTCGGGAAGAGACCCAGTACTTC. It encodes CASSLIGREETQYF.

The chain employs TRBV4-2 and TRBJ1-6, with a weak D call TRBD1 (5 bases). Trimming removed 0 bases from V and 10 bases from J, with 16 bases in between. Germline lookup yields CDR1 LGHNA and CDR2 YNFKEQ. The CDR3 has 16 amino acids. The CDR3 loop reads CASSQDSGQGGSPLHF. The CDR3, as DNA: TGTGCCAGCAGCCAAGATAGTGGGCAGGGTGGATCACCCCTCCACTTT.

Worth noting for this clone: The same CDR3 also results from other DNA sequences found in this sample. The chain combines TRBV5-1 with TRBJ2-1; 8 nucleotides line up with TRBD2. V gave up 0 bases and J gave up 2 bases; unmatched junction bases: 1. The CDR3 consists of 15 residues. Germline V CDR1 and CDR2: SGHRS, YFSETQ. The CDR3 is CASSLGGGTYNEQFF. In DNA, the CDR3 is TGCGCCAGCAGCTTGGGCGGGGGGACCTACAATGAGCAGTTCTTC.

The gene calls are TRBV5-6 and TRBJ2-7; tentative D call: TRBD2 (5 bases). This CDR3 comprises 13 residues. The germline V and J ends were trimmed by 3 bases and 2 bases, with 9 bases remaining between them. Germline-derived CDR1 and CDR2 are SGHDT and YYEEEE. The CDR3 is CASSYGGPYEQYF. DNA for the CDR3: TGTGCCAGCAGCTACGGAGGACCCTACGAGCAGTACTTC.

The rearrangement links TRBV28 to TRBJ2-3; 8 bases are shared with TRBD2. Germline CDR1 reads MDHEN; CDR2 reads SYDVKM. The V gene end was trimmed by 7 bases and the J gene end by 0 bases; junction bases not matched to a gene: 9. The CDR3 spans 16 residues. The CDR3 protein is CASTRGGPTSTDTQYF. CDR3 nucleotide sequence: TGTGCCAGCACCCGGGGGGGACCTACTAGCACAGATACGCAGTATTTT.

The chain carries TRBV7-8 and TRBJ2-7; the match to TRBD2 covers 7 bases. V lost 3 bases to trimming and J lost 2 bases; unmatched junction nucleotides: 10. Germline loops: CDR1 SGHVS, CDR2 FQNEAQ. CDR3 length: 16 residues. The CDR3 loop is CASSFPPGGSPYEQYF. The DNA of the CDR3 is TGTGCCAGCAGCTTCCCGCCGGGCGGGAGCCCCTACGAGCAGTACTTC.

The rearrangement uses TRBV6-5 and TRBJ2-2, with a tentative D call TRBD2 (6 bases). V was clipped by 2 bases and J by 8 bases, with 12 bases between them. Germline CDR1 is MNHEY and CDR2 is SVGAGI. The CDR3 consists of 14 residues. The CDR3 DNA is TGTGCCAGCAGTTACCCCACCGGGAGAGGGGAGCTGTTTTTT. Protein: CASSYPTGRGELFF.

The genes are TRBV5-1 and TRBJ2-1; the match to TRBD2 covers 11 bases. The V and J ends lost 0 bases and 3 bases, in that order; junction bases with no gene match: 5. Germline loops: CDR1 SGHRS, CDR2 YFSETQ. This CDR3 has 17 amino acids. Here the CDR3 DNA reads TGCGCCAGCAGCTTGGGGCTAGCGGGGGGAGTCTACAATGAGCAGTTCTTC. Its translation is CASSLGLAGGVYNEQFF.

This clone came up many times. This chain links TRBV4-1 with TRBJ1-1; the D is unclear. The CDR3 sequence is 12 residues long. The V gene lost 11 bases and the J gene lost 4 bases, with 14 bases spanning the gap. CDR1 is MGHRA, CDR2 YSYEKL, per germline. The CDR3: CACQSAGTEAFF. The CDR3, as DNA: TGCGCCTGCCAATCCGCGGGCACTGAAGCTTTCTTT.

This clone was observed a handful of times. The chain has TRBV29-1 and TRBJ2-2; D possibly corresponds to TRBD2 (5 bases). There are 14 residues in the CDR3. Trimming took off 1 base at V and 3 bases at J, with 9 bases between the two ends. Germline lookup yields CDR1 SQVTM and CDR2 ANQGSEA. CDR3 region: CSVEARTHTGELFF. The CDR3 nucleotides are TGCAGCGTTGAAGCTAGGACTCACACCGGGGAGCTGTTTTTT.

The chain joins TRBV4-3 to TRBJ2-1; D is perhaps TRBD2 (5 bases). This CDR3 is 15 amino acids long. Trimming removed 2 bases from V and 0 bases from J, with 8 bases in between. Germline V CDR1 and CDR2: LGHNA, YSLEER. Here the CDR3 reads CASSQTRLSYNEQFF. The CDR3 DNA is TGCGCCAGCAGCCAAACTAGACTCTCCTACAATGAGCAGTTCTTC.

Here the CDR3 reads CASTRDRGAETQYF. The CDR3 bases are TGTGCCAGCACCCGGGACAGGGGGGCAGAGACCCAGTACTTC. The V call is TRBV28, the J call TRBJ2-5, with 11 bases identical to TRBD1. Germline loops: CDR1 MDHEN, CDR2 SYDVKM. The CDR3 covers 14 residues. The V gene end was trimmed by 7 bases and the J gene end by 4 bases; junction bases not matched to a gene: 5. Full variable domain (remainder filled in from reference TRBV28 and TRBJ2-5): DVKVTQSSRYLVKRTGEKVFLECVQDMDHENMFWYRQDPGLGLRLIYFSYDVKMKEKGDIPEGYSVSREKKERFSLILESASTNQTSMYLCASTRDRGAETQYFGPGTRLLVL.

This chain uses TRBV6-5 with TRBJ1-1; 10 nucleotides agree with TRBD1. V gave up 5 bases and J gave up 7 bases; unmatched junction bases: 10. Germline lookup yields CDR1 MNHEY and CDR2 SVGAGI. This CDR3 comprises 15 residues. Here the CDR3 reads CASSQFRQGAFEAFF. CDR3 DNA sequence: TGTGCCAGCAGTCAGTTCAGACAGGGGGCTTTTGAAGCTTTCTTT.

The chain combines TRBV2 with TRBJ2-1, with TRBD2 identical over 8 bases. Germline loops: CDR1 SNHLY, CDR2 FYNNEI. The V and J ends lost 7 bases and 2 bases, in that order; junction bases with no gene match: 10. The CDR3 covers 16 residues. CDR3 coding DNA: TGTGCCAGCACGTCACCAAAGCGGGAGACCTACAATGAGCAGTTCTTC. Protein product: CASTSPKRETYNEQFF.

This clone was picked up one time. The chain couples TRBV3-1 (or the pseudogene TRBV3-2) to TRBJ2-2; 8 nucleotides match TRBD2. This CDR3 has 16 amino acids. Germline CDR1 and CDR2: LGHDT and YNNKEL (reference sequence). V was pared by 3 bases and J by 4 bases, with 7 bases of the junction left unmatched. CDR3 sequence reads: CASSQTGTRGTGELFF. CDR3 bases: TGTGCCAGCAGCCAGACCGGGACTAGGGGCACCGGGGAGCTGTTTTTT.

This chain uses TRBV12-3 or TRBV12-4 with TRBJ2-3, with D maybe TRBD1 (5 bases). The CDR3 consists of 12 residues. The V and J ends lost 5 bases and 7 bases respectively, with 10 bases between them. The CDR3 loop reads CASSKGYHTQYF. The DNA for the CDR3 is TGTGCCAGCAGTAAGGGGTACCATACGCAGTATTTT.

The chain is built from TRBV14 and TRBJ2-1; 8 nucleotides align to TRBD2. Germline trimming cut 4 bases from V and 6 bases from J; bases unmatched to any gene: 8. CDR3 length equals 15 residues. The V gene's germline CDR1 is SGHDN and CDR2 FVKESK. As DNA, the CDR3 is TGTGCCAGCAGCCCACTAGCGGACGTGTTCAATGAGCAGTTCTTC. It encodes CASSPLADVFNEQFF.

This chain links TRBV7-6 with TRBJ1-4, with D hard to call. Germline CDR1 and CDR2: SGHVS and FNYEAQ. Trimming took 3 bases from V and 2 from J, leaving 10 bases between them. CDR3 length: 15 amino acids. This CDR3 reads CASSFSQATNEKLFF. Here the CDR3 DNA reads TGTGCCAGCAGCTTCTCCCAAGCCACTAATGAAAAACTGTTTTTT.

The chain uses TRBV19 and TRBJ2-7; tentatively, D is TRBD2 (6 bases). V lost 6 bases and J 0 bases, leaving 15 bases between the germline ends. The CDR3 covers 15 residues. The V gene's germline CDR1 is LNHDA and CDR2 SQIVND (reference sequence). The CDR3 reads CASRAPGLGSYEQYF. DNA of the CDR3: TGTGCCAGTAGGGCCCCGGGACTGGGCTCCTACGAGCAGTACTTC.

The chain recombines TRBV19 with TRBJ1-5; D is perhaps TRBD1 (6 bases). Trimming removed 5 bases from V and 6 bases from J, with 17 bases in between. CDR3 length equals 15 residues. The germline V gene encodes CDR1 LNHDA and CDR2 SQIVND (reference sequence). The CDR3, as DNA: TGTGCCAGTAGTTTGGAACAGGGTGGCGGTCAGCCCCAGCATTTT. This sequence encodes CASSLEQGGGQPQHF. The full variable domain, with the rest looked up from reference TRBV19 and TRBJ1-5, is DGGITQSPKYLFRKEGQNVTLSCEQNLNHDAMYWYRQDPGQGLRLIYYSQIVNDFQKGDIAEGYSVSREKKESFPLTVTSAQKNPTAFYLCASSLEQGGGQPQHFGDGTRLSIL.

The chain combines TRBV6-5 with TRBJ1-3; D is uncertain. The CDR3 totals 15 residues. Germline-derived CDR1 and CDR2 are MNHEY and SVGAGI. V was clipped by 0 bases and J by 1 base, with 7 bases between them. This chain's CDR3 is CASSYSPGSGNTIYF. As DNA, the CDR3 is TGTGCCAGCAGTTACTCTCCGGGTTCTGGAAACACCATATATTTT.